These T cell receptor beta chains were read from a single sample in a study of shared clonotypes between healthy human individuals. Generated by immunoSEQ multiplex PCR, the TCRdb table keeps only in-frame clones and is missing some. Of nearly 750,000 clones in the sample, 72% were seen once. The source material was memory CD4+ T cells sorted from blood. These receptor sequences come from a woman in her thirties in good health. CDR3s include the opening cysteine and the closing phenylalanine or tryptophan. D genes are given only for firm matches. The size of a clone is reported for some rows only, either as once, few or many, or as a class for expanded clones.

>TRBV20-1|-|TRBJ1-1|-
CSAQENTEAFF
TGCAGTGCCCAGGAGAACACTGAAGCTTTCTTT
>TRBV15|-|TRBJ2-1|-
CATSRTGLLVYEQFF
TGTGCCACCAGCAGGACGGGACTTCTTGTCTATGAGCAGTTCTTC
>TRBV4-2|-|TRBJ2-7|-
CASSQGLLSYEQYF
TGTGCCAGCAGCCAAGGACTTTTGAGCTACGAGCAGTACTTC
>TRBV19|TRBD1|TRBJ2-7|-
CASSLSGRGRGQIPYEQYF
TGTGCCAGTAGTCTATCTGGCAGGGGGCGCGGACAAATCCCCTACGAGCAGTACTTC
>TRBV28|TRBD2|TRBJ2-7|-
CASAKHGTSKAYEQYF
TGTGCCAGCGCAAAACACGGGACTAGTAAGGCCTACGAGCAGTACTTC
>TRBV28|-|TRBJ1-2|-
CASSPPLRGYTF
TGTGCCAGCAGTCCACCCCTTCGAGGCTACACCTTC
>TRBV5-1|-|TRBJ1-4|-
CASSLDSGQSPRPVGRLFF
TGCGCCAGCAGCTTGGATTCGGGCCAAAGCCCGCGCCCCGTCGGAAGACTGTTTTTT
>TRBV6-5|TRBD2|TRBJ2-1|few
CASSYVGRRYNEQFF
TGTGCCAGCAGTTACGTCGGGAGGAGGTACAATGAGCAGTTCTTC
>TRBV5-4|TRBD1|TRBJ2-7|once
CASSPTGDYEQYF
TGTGCCAGCAGCCCTACAGGGGACTACGAGCAGTACTTC
>TRBV6-1|-|TRBJ1-5|-
CASTGWGRSNQPQHF
TGTGCCAGCACAGGTTGGGGCCGGAGCAATCAGCCCCAGCATTTT
>TRBV28|-|TRBJ1-5|few
CASRWGDHSNQPQHF
TGTGCCAGCAGGTGGGGGGACCATAGCAATCAGCCCCAGCATTTT
>TRBV5-1|-|TRBJ2-3|once
CASKTRGADTQYF
TGCGCCAGCAAAACCAGGGGGGCAGATACGCAGTATTTT
>TRBV10-3|TRBD1|TRBJ1-2|-
CAISFRDRGRIEDGYTF
TGTGCCATCAGCTTCCGGGACAGGGGGCGCATTGAGGATGGCTACACCTTC
>TRBV11-1|-|TRBJ2-3|-
CASSLGQGQDTQYF
TGTGCCAGCAGCTTAGGCCAGGGACAAGATACGCAGTATTTT
>TRBV21-1|-|TRBJ1-4|-
CASSKGGGRTNEKLFF
TGTGCCAGCAGCAAAGGCGGGGGGCGGACAAATGAAAAACTGTTTTTT
>TRBV7-7|-|TRBJ2-2|-
CASSLGTMGTGELFF
TGTGCCAGCAGCTTAGGGACAATGGGCACCGGGGAGCTGTTTTTT
>TRBV4-2|-|TRBJ1-2|-
CASGQTADAQGYTF
TGTGCCAGCGGCCAAACTGCGGACGCCCAGGGCTACACCTTC
>TRBV19|-|TRBJ2-1|-
CASKGEEQFF
TGTGCCAGTAAGGGGGAAGAGCAGTTCTTC
>TRBV29-1|TRBD1|TRBJ1-2|-
CSVDRGIEDYGYTF
TGCAGCGTCGACAGGGGAATTGAGGACTATGGCTACACCTTC
>TRBV27|-|TRBJ2-2|few
CASSFHSNTGELFF
TGTGCCAGCAGTTTTCACTCCAACACCGGGGAGCTGTTTTTT
>TRBV5-4|TRBD2|TRBJ2-6|few
CASSLAGGIGANVLTF
TGTGCCAGCAGCTTAGCGGGAGGTATTGGGGCCAACGTCCTGACTTTC
>TRBV18|TRBD1|TRBJ1-6|-
CASSPQGANSPLHF
TGTGCCAGCTCACCACAGGGGGCGAATTCACCCCTCCACTTT